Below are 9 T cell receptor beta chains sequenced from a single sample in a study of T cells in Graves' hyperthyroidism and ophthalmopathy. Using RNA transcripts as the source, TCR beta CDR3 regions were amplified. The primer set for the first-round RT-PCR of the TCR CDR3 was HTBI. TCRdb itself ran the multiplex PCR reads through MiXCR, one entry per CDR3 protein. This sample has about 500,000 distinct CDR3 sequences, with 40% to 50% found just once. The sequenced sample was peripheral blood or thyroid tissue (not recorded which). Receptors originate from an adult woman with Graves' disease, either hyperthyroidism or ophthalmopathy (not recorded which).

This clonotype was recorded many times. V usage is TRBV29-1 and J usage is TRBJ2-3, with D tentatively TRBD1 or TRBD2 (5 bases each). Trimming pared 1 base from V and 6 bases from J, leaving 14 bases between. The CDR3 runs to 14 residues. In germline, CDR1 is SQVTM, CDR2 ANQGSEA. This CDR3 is CSVEGDRRVDTQYF. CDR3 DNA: TGCAGCGTTGAAGGGGACCGGCGCGTTGATACGCAGTATTTT.

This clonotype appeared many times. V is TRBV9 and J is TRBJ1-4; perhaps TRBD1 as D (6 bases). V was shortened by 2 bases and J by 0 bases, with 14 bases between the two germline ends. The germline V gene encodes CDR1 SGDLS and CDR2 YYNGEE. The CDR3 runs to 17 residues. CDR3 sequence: CASSVRGDGATNEKLFF. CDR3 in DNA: TGTGCCAGCAGCGTGAGGGGGGACGGAGCAACTAATGAAAAACTGTTTTTT. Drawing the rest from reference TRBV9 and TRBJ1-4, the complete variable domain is DSGVTQTPKHLITATGQRVTLRCSPRSGDLSVYWYQQSLDQGLQFLIQYYNGEERAKGNILERFSAQQFPDLHSELNLSSLELGDSALYFCASSVRGDGATNEKLFFGSGTQLSVL.

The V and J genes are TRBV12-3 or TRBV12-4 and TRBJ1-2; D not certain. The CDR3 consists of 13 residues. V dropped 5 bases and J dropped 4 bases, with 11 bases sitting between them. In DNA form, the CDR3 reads TGTGCCAGCAGTGGTATAGTTAGCTATGGCTACACCTTC. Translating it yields CASSGIVSYGYTF.

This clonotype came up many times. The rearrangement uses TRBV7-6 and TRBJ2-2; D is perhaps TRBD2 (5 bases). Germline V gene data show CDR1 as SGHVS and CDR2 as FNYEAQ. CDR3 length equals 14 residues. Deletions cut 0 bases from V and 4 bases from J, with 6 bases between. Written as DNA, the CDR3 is TGTGCCAGCAGCTTAGCTGAGGGCACCGGGGAGCTGTTTTTT. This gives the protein CASSLAEGTGELFF. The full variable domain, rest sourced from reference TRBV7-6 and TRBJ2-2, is GAGVSQSPRYKVTKRGQDVALRCDPISGHVSLYWYRQALGQGPEFLTYFNYEAQQDKSGLPNDRFSAERPEGSISTLTIQRTEQRDSAMYRCASSLAEGTGELFFGEGSRLTVL.

The CDR3 is CSGNRGSTDTQYF. For the CDR3, the DNA is TGCAGCGGGAACAGGGGAAGCACAGATACGCAGTATTTT. V is TRBV29-1 and J is TRBJ2-3; 7 bases agree with TRBD1. Germline V lookup: CDR1 SQVTM, CDR2 ANQGSEA. This CDR3 is built from 13 residues. J lost 0 bases, V lost 7 bases, and 4 bases had no gene match.

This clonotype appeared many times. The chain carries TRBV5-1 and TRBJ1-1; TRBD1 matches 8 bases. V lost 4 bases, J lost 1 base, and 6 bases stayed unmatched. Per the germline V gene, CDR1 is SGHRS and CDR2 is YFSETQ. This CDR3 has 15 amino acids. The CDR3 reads CASSLTGQENTEAFF. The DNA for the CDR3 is TGCGCCAGCAGCCTCACGGGACAGGAGAACACTGAAGCTTTCTTT.

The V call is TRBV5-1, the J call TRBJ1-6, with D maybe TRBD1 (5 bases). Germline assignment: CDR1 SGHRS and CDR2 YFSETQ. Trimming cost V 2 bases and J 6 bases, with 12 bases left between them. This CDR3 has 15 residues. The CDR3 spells CASSFGAASNSPLHF. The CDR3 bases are TGCGCCAGCAGCTTTGGGGCAGCCAGTAATTCACCCCTCCACTTT. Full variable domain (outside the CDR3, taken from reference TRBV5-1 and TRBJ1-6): KAGVTQTPRYLIKTRGQQVTLSCSPISGHRSVSWYQQTPGQGLQFLFEYFSETQRNKGNFPGRFSGRQFSNSRSEMNVSTLELGDSALYLCASSFGAASNSPLHFGNGTRLTVT.

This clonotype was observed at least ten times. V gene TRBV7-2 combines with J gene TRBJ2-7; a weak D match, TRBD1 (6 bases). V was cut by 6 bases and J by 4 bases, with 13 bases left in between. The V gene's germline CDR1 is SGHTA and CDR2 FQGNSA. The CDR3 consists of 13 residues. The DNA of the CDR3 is TGTGCCAGCAGTAGGAACAGGGAGTACGAGCAGTACTTC. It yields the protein CASSRNREYEQYF.

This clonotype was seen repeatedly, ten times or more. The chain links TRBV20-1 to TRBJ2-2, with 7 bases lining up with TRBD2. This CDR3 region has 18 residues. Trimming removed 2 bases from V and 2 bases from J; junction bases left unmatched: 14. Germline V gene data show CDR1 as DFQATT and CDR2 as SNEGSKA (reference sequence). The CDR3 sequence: CSARPLTGGTTNTGELFF. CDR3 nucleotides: TGCAGTGCTAGACCACTAACCGGCGGGACTACCAACACCGGGGAGCTGTTTTTT.